These 28 T cell receptor beta chains were sequenced from one sample in a study of Ad26.COV2.S vaccination and SARS-CoV-2 variants. Some clones are missing from TCRdb's copy, which holds only in-frame ones; the method was immunoSEQ multiplex PCR. Found here are over 400,000 clones, 80% to 90% of them singletons; the top ten hold about 2.4%. Treatment meaning: around 19 received Ad26.COV2.S at low or high dose, single or two shots; about 5 received placebo; per-sample allocation not given. Samples analyzed were those drawn on day 63 after the first vaccine or placebo injection. This sample comprised peripheral blood, obtained in a trial of Ad26.COV2.S vaccine versus placebo. These receptor sequences come from a person between 18 and 60 years old who received the Ad26.COV2.S COVID-19 vaccine or a placebo.

The chain uses TRBV5-1 and TRBJ1-2, with 8 bases matching TRBD1. The V segment lost 4 bases and the J segment 2 bases; nucleotides outside the gene matches: 16. The CDR3 is 18 amino acids. Per germline, CDR1 SGHRS and CDR2 YFSETQ. The CDR3 protein is CASSRKPGQARDNYGYTF. Here the CDR3 DNA reads TGCGCCAGCAGCAGGAAACCGGGACAGGCAAGGGACAACTATGGCTACACCTTC.

The chain carries TRBV3-1 (or the pseudogene TRBV3-2) and TRBJ1-1; 7 bases line up with TRBD1. The CDR3 extends over 15 amino acids. Germline loops: CDR1 LGHDT, CDR2 YNNKEL (reference sequence). V gave up 4 bases and J gave up 4 bases; unmatched junction bases: 9. CDR3 amino acids: CASSPQDRPGTEAFF. The CDR3 nucleotides are TGTGCCAGCAGCCCCCAGGACAGGCCGGGCACTGAAGCTTTCTTT.

This chain connects TRBV19 to TRBJ1-5; D gene ambiguous. Germline lookup yields CDR1 LNHDA and CDR2 SQIVND (reference sequence). The CDR3 runs 14 residues. V gave up 6 bases and J gave up 1 base, with 10 bases separating them. CDR3 nucleotide sequence: TGTGCCAGTAGCAATTGGGGAAGCAATCAGCCCCAGCATTTT. As protein: CASSNWGSNQPQHF.

The rearrangement uses TRBV3-1 (or the pseudogene TRBV3-2) and TRBJ1-2; D possibly corresponds to TRBD1 (5 bases). Per germline, CDR1 LGHDT and CDR2 YNNKEL (reference sequence). The V end lost 0 bases, the J end lost 0 bases, and 8 bases lay between the germline ends. CDR3 length: 15 residues. The CDR3 here is CASSQDQGPNYGYTF. In nucleotides, the CDR3 is TGTGCCAGCAGCCAAGATCAGGGCCCTAACTATGGCTACACCTTC.

This rearrangement joins TRBV6-2 or TRBV6-3 to TRBJ1-1; a possible D gene is TRBD1 (6 bases). The CDR3 consists of 15 residues. Germline CDR1 MNHEY, CDR2 SVGEGT. Trimming removed 1 base at V and 1 base at J, with 10 bases between. DNA for the CDR3: TGTGCCAGCAGTTACTGGGGGGGCGAGAACACTGAAGCTTTCTTT. This codes for CASSYWGGENTEAFF.

This clone has a single count. The gene calls are TRBV7-2 and TRBJ2-3; D gene uncertain. Trimming pared 5 bases from V and 2 bases from J, leaving 20 bases between. This CDR3 contains 17 residues. The germline V gene has CDR1 SGHTA and CDR2 FQGNSA. The CDR3, as DNA: TGTGCCAGCAGCCCCACCCCCCCCCGGAACCCCACAGATACGCAGTATTTT. This encodes CASSPTPPRNPTDTQYF.

The chain joins TRBV19 to TRBJ2-1; D is possibly TRBD2 (6 bases). The germline CDR1 and CDR2 sequences are LNHDA and SQIVND (reference sequence). V was shortened by 1 base and J by 1 base, with 11 bases between the two germline ends. This CDR3 is built from 16 residues. CDR3 nucleotides: TGTGCCAGTAGTATAGGGGCGGGGAGGTCCTACAATGAGCAGTTCTTC. Translated: CASSIGAGRSYNEQFF.

The chain recombines TRBV6-6 with TRBJ2-2, with a weak D call TRBD2 (6 bases). Germline V gene sequence: CDR1 MNHNY, CDR2 SVGAGI (reference sequence). The CDR3 extends over 14 amino acids. Trimming took 0 bases from V and 8 from J, leaving 10 bases between them. CDR3 nucleotide sequence: TGTGCCAGCAGTTACTCGAGGAGGGAAGGGGAGCTGTTTTTT. It encodes CASSYSRREGELFF.

This clone has a single count. The chain employs TRBV7-3 and TRBJ2-3; TRBD2 agrees at 12 bases. In germline, CDR1 is SGHTA, CDR2 FQGTGA. The CDR3 runs 16 residues. Germline trimming cut 5 bases from V and 2 bases from J; bases unmatched to any gene: 5. The CDR3 loop is CASSPGLAGTTDTQYF. DNA for the CDR3: TGTGCCAGCAGCCCCGGACTAGCGGGAACCACAGATACGCAGTATTTT. Full variable domain (rest looked up from reference TRBV7-3 and TRBJ2-3): GAGVSQTPSNKVTEKGKYVELRCDPISGHTALYWYRQSLGQGPEFLIYFQGTGAADDSGLPNDRFFAVRPEGSVSTLKIQRTERGDSAVYLCASSPGLAGTTDTQYFGPGTRLTVL.

This clone was seen a few times. V usage is TRBV5-4 and J usage is TRBJ2-1, with 7 bases aligning to TRBD2. The germline V gene encodes CDR1 SGHNT and CDR2 YYREEE (reference sequence). The CDR3 is 15 residues long. V was clipped by 0 bases and J by 3 bases; unmatched bases: 3. The CDR3 DNA is TGTGCCAGCAGCTTGGTTCTAGCGGACTACAATGAGCAGTTCTTC. Amino acids: CASSLVLADYNEQFF. Supplemented by reference TRBV5-4 and TRBJ2-1, the full variable domain reads ETGVTQSPTHLIKTRGQQVTLRCSSQSGHNTVSWYQQALGQGPQFIFQYYREEENGRGNFPPRFSGLQFPNYSSELNVNALELDDSALYLCASSLVLADYNEQFFGPGTRLTVL.

The rearrangement links TRBV7-8 to TRBJ2-1; TRBD2 agrees at 11 bases. There are 17 residues in the CDR3. Trimming removed 4 bases from V and 6 bases from J; junction bases left unmatched: 11. Looked up from germline, CDR1 is SGHVS and CDR2 is FQNEAQ. DNA for the CDR3: TGTGCCAGCAGCTCCCCCACCACTAGCGGGAGTGCCAATGAGCAGTTCTTC. Residues: CASSSPTTSGSANEQFF. The variable domain in full, with the rest retrieved from reference TRBV7-8 and TRBJ2-1, is GAGVSQSPRYKVAKRGQDVALRCDPISGHVSLFWYQQALGQGPEFLTYFQNEAQLDKSGLPSDRFFAERPEGSVSTLKIQRTQQEDSAVYLCASSSPTTSGSANEQFFGPGTRLTVL.

The rearrangement joins TRBV6-2 or TRBV6-3 to TRBJ2-1; TRBD2 agrees at 9 bases. Germline V gene lookup returns CDR1 MNHEY and CDR2 SVGEGT. The CDR3 loop spans 17 amino acids. Losses at the gene ends were 4 bases for V and 10 bases for J; bases not matched to a gene: 17. CDR3 sequence (DNA): TGTGCCAGCAGTTCTATCCGAGGCGGGAGGGCCCAGAGAGAGCAGTTCTTC. Protein sequence: CASSSIRGGRAQREQFF.

This clone was seen a few times. The gene calls are TRBV6-5 and TRBJ2-3, with D possibly TRBD1 on 5 matching bases. The CDR3 sequence is 14 residues long. Trimming cost V 7 bases and J 4 bases, with 15 bases left between them. Germline CDR1 and CDR2: MNHEY and SVGAGI. CDR3 sequence (DNA): TGTGCCAGCAAAGGGGTGGTCGGTTCAGATACGCAGTATTTT. It specifies CASKGVVGSDTQYF.

The chain employs TRBV7-2 and TRBJ1-5; no clear D. The germline V gene encodes CDR1 SGHTA and CDR2 FQGNSA. Between the trimmed V and J ends, which lost 6 bases and 6 bases, there was a span of 12 bases. The CDR3 totals 13 residues. CDR3 DNA sequence: TGTGCCAGCAGTCCCCGGACGAGTCAGCCCCAGCATTTT. It specifies CASSPRTSQPQHF.

The rearrangement uses TRBV5-1 and TRBJ2-1; D may correspond to TRBD1 or TRBD2 (5 bases each). Germline CDR1 reads SGHRS; CDR2 reads YFSETQ. Trimming stripped 1 base from V and 6 bases from J, with 14 bases between. This CDR3 spans 15 amino acids. CDR3 loop: CASSLRGDDGNEQFF. The CDR3, as DNA: TGCGCCAGCAGCTTGAGAGGGGATGATGGCAATGAGCAGTTCTTC.

The gene calls are TRBV7-9 and TRBJ2-2; D is perhaps TRBD1 (5 bases). The CDR3 is 19 residues long. The V gene's germline CDR1 is SEHNR and CDR2 FQNEAQ (reference sequence). Trimming pared 10 bases from V and 0 bases from J, leaving 27 bases between. This CDR3 is CATTARGKMGRTNTGELFF. Written as DNA, the CDR3 is TGTGCCACCACAGCTAGGGGTAAGATGGGCAGGACGAACACCGGGGAGCTGTTTTTT. The variable domain in full, completed from reference TRBV7-9 and TRBJ2-2, reads DTGVSQNPRHKITKRGQNVTFRCDPISEHNRLYWYRQTLGQGPEFLTYFQNEAQLEKSRLLSDRFSAERPKGSFSTLEIQRTEQGDSAMYLCATTARGKMGRTNTGELFFGEGSRLTVL.

The V and J genes are TRBV7-2 and TRBJ1-1; no clear D. V lost 2 bases and J lost 3, with 10 bases in between. This CDR3 contains 14 residues. From germline, CDR1 is SGHTA and CDR2 FQGNSA. CDR3 in amino acids: CASSLTVSYTEAFF. CDR3 sequence (DNA): TGTGCCAGCAGCTTAACAGTGAGCTACACTGAAGCTTTCTTT.

This clone turned up a few times. This chain joins TRBV19 and TRBJ1-5, with D perhaps matching TRBD1 (6 bases). Between the trimmed V and J ends, which lost 7 bases and 7 bases, there was a span of 20 bases. From germline, CDR1 is LNHDA and CDR2 SQIVND (reference sequence). The CDR3 length is 15 residues. DNA for the CDR3: TGTGCCAGTACCCCTCGGGGGGGCGCACGACAGCCCCAGCATTTT. Its translation is CASTPRGGARQPQHF.

This rearrangement joins TRBV27 to TRBJ1-5; weak D call: TRBD1 (5 bases). Germline CDR1 is MNHEY and CDR2 is SMNVEV (reference sequence). The ends were cut back, 6 bases at V and 4 bases at J, with 13 bases in the middle. This CDR3 region has 14 residues. CDR3 sequence (DNA): TGTGCCAGCAGGGGGGGGACCTCAAATCAGCCCCAGCATTTT. It specifies CASRGGTSNQPQHF.

The V call is TRBV6-5, the J call TRBJ1-4; possibly TRBD1 for D (6 bases). The CDR3 runs 15 residues. CDR1 and CDR2 from the germline V gene are MNHEY and SVGAGI. Deletions cut 2 bases from V and 6 bases from J, with 13 bases between. This CDR3 reads CASSYGAGADEKLFF. CDR3 bases: TGTGCCAGCAGTTACGGGGCAGGGGCAGATGAAAAACTGTTTTTT.

This clone appeared once. The chain uses TRBV28 and TRBJ1-4; TRBD1 is a possible D gene (5 bases). V shed 1 base and J shed 7 bases, with 7 bases lying between them. Germline V gives CDR1 MDHEN, CDR2 SYDVKM. CDR3 size: 13 residues. Written as DNA, the CDR3 is TGTGCCAGCAGTTTATCAGGGTTTGAAAAACTGTTTTTT. As protein: CASSLSGFEKLFF.

Note on this clone: Other DNA sequences from this sample encode an identical CDR3 as well. The chain has TRBV3-1 (or the pseudogene TRBV3-2) and TRBJ1-1; a weak D match, TRBD1 (5 bases). Looked up from germline, CDR1 is LGHDT and CDR2 is YNNKEL (reference sequence). Trimming took off 3 bases at V and 4 bases at J, with 6 bases between the two ends. The CDR3 consists of 12 residues. The CDR3 reads CASSHGGTEAFF. DNA of the CDR3: TGTGCCAGCAGCCACGGGGGCACTGAAGCTTTCTTT.

V is TRBV28 and J is TRBJ2-3; 9 bases are a match to TRBD2. The germline V gene has CDR1 MDHEN and CDR2 SYDVKM. Trimming at V came to 4 bases and at J to 7 bases, leaving 21 bases not matched to a gene. This CDR3 comprises 19 residues. CDR3 DNA sequence: TGTGCCAGCAGTTCCCGGAGGGGAAGCGGGGGGCCCTCGGTATATACGCAGTATTTT. This sequence encodes CASSSRRGSGGPSVYTQYF.

V usage is TRBV13 and J usage is TRBJ2-3; 8 bases match TRBD2. This CDR3 comprises 18 residues. The germline V gene has CDR1 PRHDT and CDR2 FYEKMQ (reference sequence). Losses at the gene ends were 5 bases for V and 4 bases for J; bases not matched to a gene: 17. The CDR3 DNA follows: TGTGCCAGCAGCCAAATTGCCCTTCTAGCGGGTGTCGCAGATACGCAGTATTTT. Residues: CASSQIALLAGVADTQYF. The full variable domain, with the rest looked up from reference TRBV13 and TRBJ2-3, is AAGVIQSPRHLIKEKRETATLKCYPIPRHDTVYWYQQGPGQDPQFLISFYEKMQSDKGSIPDRFSAQQFSDYHSELNMSSLELGDSALYFCASSQIALLAGVADTQYFGPGTRLTVL.

The V and J genes are TRBV5-6 and TRBJ2-5; D may match TRBD1 or TRBD2 (6 bases each). From germline, CDR1 is SGHDT and CDR2 YYEEEE. This CDR3 contains 13 residues. Trimming took 5 bases from V and 2 from J, leaving 10 bases between them. This CDR3 reads CASSIGGQETQYF. The CDR3 DNA sequence: TGTGCCAGCAGTATAGGGGGGCAAGAGACCCAGTACTTC.

V is TRBV12-5 and J is TRBJ2-7; 7 bases line up with TRBD1. Trimming cost V 3 bases and J 1 base; bases outside gene matches: 9. CDR1 and CDR2 (germline): LGHNT, FRNRAP. The CDR3 runs 16 residues. As DNA, the CDR3 is TGTGCTAGTGGTTTTGGTAATCACAGGGGTTCCTACGAGCAGTACTTC. As protein: CASGFGNHRGSYEQYF. Based on the CDR3 plus reference TRBV12-5 and TRBJ2-7, the full variable domain is DARVTQTPRHKVTEMGQEVTMRCQPILGHNTVFWYRQTMMQGLELLAYFRNRAPLDDSGMPKDRFSAEMPDATLATLKIQPSEPRDSAVYFCASGFGNHRGSYEQYFGPGTRLTVT.

This chain's CDR3 is CATSDPRTGDTGELFF. The CDR3 region has the DNA TGTGCCACCAGTGACCCCAGGACAGGGGACACCGGGGAGCTGTTTTTT. The chain combines TRBV24-1 with TRBJ2-2; 9 bases match TRBD1. The CDR3 is 16 residues long. Trimming removed 4 bases from V and 3 bases from J; junction bases left unmatched: 5. Germline CDR1 reads KGHDR; CDR2 reads SFDVKD.

The chain carries TRBV5-1 and TRBJ2-2, with 10 bases aligning to TRBD1. The J segment lost 6 bases and the V segment lost 5 bases, leaving 4 bases of the junction unmatched. Looked up from germline, CDR1 is SGHRS and CDR2 is YFSETQ. The CDR3 has 14 residues. The CDR3 loop reads CASRGQGLPGELFF. The CDR3 coding sequence is TGCGCCAGCAGGGGACAGGGGTTACCCGGGGAGCTGTTTTTT.